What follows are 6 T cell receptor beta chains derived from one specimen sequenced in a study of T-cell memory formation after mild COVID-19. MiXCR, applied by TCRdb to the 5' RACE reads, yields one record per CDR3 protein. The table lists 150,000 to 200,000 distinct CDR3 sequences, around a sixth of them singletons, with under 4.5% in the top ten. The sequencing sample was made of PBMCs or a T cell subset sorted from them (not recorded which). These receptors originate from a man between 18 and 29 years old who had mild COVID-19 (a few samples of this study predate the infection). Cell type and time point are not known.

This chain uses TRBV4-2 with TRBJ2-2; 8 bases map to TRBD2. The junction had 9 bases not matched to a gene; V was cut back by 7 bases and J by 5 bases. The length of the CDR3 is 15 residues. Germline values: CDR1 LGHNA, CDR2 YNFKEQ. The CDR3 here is CASNTETSETGELFF. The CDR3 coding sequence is TGTGCCAGCAATACGGAGACTAGCGAAACCGGGGAGCTGTTTTTT.

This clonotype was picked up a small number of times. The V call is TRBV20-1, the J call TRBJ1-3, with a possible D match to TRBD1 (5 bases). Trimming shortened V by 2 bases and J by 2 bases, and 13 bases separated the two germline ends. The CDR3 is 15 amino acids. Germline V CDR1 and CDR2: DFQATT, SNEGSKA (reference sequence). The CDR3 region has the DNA TGCAGTGCTAGAATTTCCGGGACGGCTGGAAACACCATATATTTT. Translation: CSARISGTAGNTIYF.

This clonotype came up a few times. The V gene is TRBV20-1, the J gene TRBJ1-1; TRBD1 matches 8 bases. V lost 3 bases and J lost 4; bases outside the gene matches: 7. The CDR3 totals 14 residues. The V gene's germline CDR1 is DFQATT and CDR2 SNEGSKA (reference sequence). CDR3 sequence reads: CSARNPGGSTEAFF. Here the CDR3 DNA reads TGCAGTGCTAGGAATCCAGGGGGCAGCACTGAAGCTTTCTTT.

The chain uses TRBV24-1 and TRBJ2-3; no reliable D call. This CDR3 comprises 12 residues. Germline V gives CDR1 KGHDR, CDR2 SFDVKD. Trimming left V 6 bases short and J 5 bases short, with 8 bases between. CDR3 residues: CATSRTQDTQYF. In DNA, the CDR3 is TGTGCCACCAGTCGGACCCAAGATACGCAGTATTTT.

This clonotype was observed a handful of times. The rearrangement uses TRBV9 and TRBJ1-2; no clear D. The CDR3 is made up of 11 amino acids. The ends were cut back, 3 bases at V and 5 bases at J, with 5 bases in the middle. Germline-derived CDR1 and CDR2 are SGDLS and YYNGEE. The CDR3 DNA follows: TGTGCCAGCAGCGCGTTGTATGGCTACACCTTC. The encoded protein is CASSALYGYTF.

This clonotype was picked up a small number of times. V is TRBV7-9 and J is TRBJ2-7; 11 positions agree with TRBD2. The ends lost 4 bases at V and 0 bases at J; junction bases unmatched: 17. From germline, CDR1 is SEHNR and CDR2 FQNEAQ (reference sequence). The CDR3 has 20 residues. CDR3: CASSSILAGVWSYSSYEQYV. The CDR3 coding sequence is TGTGCCAGCAGCTCAATACTAGCGGGGGTGTGGTCGTATAGCTCCTACGAGCAGTACGTC.